This TCR beta chain was identified during a study of chronic HIV infection and antiretroviral therapy. The germline gives CDR1 SGHAT, CDR2 FQNNGV. CDR3 length: 13 residues. The junction had 5 bases not matched to a gene; V was cut back by 5 bases and J by 4 bases. This clonotype was observed a few times. TCRdb recomputed calls from the 5' RACE reads with MiXCR, one row per CDR3 protein. The sample has more than 25,000 distinct CDR3 sequences, around 8.6% seen once. The sequence derives from an adult who had HIV and had not received antiretroviral therapy, or was an uninfected healthy control (not recorded which). The J gene is TRBJ2-7, the V gene TRBV11-2; 7 nucleotides align to TRBD1. The sample was peripheral blood. The DNA of the CDR3 is TGTGCCAGCAGCCTGGGACAGCAATACGAGCAGTACTTC. This encodes CASSLGQQYEQYF.